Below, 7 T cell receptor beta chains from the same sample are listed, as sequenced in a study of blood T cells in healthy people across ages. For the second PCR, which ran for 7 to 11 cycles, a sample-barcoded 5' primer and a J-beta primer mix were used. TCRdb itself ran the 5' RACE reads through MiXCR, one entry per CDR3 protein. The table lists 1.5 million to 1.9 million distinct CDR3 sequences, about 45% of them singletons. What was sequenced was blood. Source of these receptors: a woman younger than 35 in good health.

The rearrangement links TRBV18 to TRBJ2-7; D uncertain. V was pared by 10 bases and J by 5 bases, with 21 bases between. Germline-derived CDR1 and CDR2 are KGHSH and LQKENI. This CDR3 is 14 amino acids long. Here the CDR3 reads CATSSTQAVHEQYF. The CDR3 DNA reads TGTGCCACCTCGTCCACGCAGGCGGTCCACGAGCAGTACTTC.

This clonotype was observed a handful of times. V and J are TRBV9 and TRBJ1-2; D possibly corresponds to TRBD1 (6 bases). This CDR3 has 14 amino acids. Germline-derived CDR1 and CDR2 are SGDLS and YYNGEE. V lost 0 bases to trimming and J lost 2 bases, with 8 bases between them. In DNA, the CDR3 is TGTGCCAGCAGCGTAGATCAGGGGAACTATGGCTACACCTTC. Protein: CASSVDQGNYGYTF.

The CDR3 here is CASSSTENTEAFF. In nucleotides, the CDR3 is TGTGCCAGCAGTTCGACAGAGAACACTGAAGCTTTCTTT. The chain has TRBV12-3 or TRBV12-4 and TRBJ1-1, with a possible D match to TRBD1 (5 bases). There are 13 residues in the CDR3. Trimming pared 4 bases from V and 1 base from J, leaving 7 bases between.

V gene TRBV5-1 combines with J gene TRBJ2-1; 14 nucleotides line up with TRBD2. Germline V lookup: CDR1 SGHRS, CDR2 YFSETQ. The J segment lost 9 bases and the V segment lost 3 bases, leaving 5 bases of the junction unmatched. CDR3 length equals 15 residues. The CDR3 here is CASSSGLAGVAEQFF. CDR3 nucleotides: TGCGCCAGCAGCTCGGGACTAGCGGGAGTTGCTGAGCAGTTCTTC.

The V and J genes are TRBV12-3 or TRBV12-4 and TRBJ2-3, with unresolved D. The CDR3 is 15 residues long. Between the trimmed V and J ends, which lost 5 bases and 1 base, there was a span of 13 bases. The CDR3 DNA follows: TGTGCCAGCAGTCCACCGAGAGCCGGCACAGATACGCAGTATTTT. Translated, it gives CASSPPRAGTDTQYF.

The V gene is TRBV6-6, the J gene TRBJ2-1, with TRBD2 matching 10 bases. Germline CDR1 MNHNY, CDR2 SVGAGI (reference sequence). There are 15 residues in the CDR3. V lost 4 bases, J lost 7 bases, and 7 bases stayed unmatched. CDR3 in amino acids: CASSLLASGRNEQFF. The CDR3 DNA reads TGTGCCAGCAGTTTGTTAGCTAGCGGGAGAAATGAGCAGTTCTTC.

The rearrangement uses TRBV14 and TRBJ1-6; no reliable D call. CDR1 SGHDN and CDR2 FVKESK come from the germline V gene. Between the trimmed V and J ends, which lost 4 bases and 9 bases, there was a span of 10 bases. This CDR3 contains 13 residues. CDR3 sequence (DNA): TGTGCCAGCAGCCCCGGTTTTGGTTCACCCCTCCACTTT. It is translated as CASSPGFGSPLHF.